This entry features one T cell receptor (beta chain) sequence. Trimming removed 1 base from V and 3 bases from J, with 10 bases in between. Germline V gives CDR1 MGHRA, CDR2 YSYEKL. CDR3 length equals 15 residues. This entry belongs to a study of OX40 agonist ivuxolimab in advanced cancers. Study in general: The study treated patients with ivuxolimab, an agonistic anti-OX40 (CD134) antibody. Each patient was given ivuxolimab into a vein every 2 weeks, at 0.01 to 10 mg/kg. Earlier treatment with anti-PD-1, anti-PD-L1 or anti-CTLA-4 was permitted, and 35% to 45% had received some.

Data came from immunoSEQ multiplex PCR; TCRdb stores just in-frame clones and leaves some out. Of 45,000 to 50,000 clones listed, about 88% were seen once; the top ten hold 52%. The sequence was collected from an adult with an advanced solid tumor such as melanoma, head and neck, liver or kidney cancer. The chain carries TRBV4-1 and TRBJ2-1; D uncertain. The source was CD4+ or CD8+ T cells sorted from blood, collected in a trial of the OX40 agonist ivuxolimab. CDR3 DNA sequence: TGCGCCAGCAGCCAAGGAAGGAGCTTCTACAATGAGCAGTTCTTC. Translation: CASSQGRSFYNEQFF.